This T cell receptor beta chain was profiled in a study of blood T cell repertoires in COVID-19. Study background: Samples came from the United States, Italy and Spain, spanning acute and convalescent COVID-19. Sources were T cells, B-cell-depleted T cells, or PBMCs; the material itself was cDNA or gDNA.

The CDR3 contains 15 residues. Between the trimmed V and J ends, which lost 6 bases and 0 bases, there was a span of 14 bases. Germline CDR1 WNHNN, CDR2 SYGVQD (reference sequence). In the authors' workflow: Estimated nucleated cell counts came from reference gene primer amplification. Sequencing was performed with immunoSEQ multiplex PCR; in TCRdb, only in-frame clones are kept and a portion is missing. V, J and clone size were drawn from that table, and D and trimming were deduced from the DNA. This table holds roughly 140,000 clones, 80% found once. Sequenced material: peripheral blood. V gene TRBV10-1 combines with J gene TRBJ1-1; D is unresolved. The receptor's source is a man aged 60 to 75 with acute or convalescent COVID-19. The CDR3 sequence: CASRLPAIMNTEAFF. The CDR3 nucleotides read TGCGCCAGCAGACTCCCTGCAATAATGAACACTGAAGCTTTCTTT.